The next 2 T cell receptor beta chains were all read from a single sample in a study of blood T cell repertoires in COVID-19. This table comes from immunoSEQ multiplex PCR, and its TCRdb copy is limited to in-frame clones, with some not included. The table includes 87,000 or so clones, roughly 87% detected once. Input material: peripheral blood. Source of these receptors: a woman aged 50 to 65 with active or convalescent COVID-19.

J is TRBJ2-7 and V is TRBV21-1; the table's D gene call, TRBD1, was not cross checked with the DNA. TRBV21-1 counts as a pseudogene. The CDR3 has 13 residues. DNA for the CDR3: TGTGCCAGCAGCAAGGGACAGGGTTACGAGCAGTACTTC. It is translated as CASSKGQGYEQYF.

The rearrangement links TRBV18 to TRBJ2-7; possibly TRBD1 for D (5 bases). Germline assignment: CDR1 KGHSH and CDR2 LQKENI. The V gene lost 1 base and the J gene lost 5 bases, with 18 bases spanning the gap. This CDR3 contains 16 residues. The CDR3 loop is CASSPQFSQGKDEQYF. CDR3 nucleotide sequence: TGTGCCAGCTCACCACAGTTCTCGCAGGGCAAGGACGAGCAGTACTTC.